A single sample is the source of the 23 T cell receptor beta chains below, sequenced in a study of OX40 agonist ivuxolimab in advanced cancers. Preparation of the library involved the immunoSEQ multiplex PCR assay. TCRdb limited this immuneACCESS table to in-frame rearrangements with V and J called. A share of clones is missing; checked studies link under half to unresolved V genes, and the rest is unexplained. Across this sample there are just under 65,000 clones, with roughly 88% seen only once. Approximately 1% of the sample comes from the top ten. Sequences were derived from CD4+ or CD8+ T cells sorted from blood, sampled in a trial of the OX40 agonist ivuxolimab. Receptors were obtained from an adult with an advanced solid tumor such as melanoma, head and neck, liver or kidney cancer.

The rearrangement uses TRBV10-2 and TRBJ1-5; 8 bases are a match to TRBD1. The CDR3 extends over 16 amino acids. V was clipped by 7 bases and J by 0 bases; unmatched bases: 8. CDR1 is WSHSY, CDR2 SAAADI, per germline. The CDR3 nucleotides are TGCGCCAGCACCGACGGGACAGGCCGTAGCAATCAGCCCCAGCATTTT. This gives the protein CASTDGTGRSNQPQHF.

This sequence joins TRBV27 and TRBJ2-5, with 10 nucleotides matching TRBD1. The V gene's germline CDR1 is MNHEY and CDR2 SMNVEV (reference sequence). V was pared by 5 bases and J by 5 bases, with 5 bases of the junction left unmatched. The CDR3 runs 14 residues. CDR3 DNA sequence: TGTGCCAGCAGTACGACAGGGGGCAAGGAGACCCAGTACTTC. Translating it yields CASSTTGGKETQYF.

The chain links TRBV2 to TRBJ2-4; 9 nucleotides match TRBD1. Germline-derived CDR1 and CDR2 are SNHLY and FYNNEI. Unmatched junction bases numbered 10, after V lost 5 bases and J lost 2 bases. The CDR3 extends over 17 amino acids. This chain's CDR3 is CASSMGQGVVTKNIQYF. The CDR3 nucleotides read TGTGCCAGCAGTATGGGACAGGGTGTGGTAACCAAAAACATTCAGTACTTC.

This rearrangement joins TRBV2 to TRBJ2-7; TRBD2 might be the D (5 bases). Germline V gives CDR1 SNHLY, CDR2 FYNNEI. The V gene lost 3 bases and the J gene lost 2 bases, with 5 bases spanning the gap. The CDR3 totals 12 residues. The CDR3 DNA follows: TGTGCCAGCAGTGAGACTACCTACGAGCAGTACTTC. It yields the protein CASSETTYEQYF.

The chain recombines TRBV5-1 with TRBJ1-1; D gene ambiguous. Germline V gene lookup returns CDR1 SGHRS and CDR2 YFSETQ. This CDR3 spans 14 amino acids. Trimming stripped 5 bases from V and 4 bases from J, with 15 bases between. The CDR3 coding sequence is TGCGCCAGCAGTTCTATCCCAGGTAGCACTGAAGCTTTCTTT. This gives the protein CASSSIPGSTEAFF. The variable domain in full, completed from reference TRBV5-1 and TRBJ1-1, reads KAGVTQTPRYLIKTRGQQVTLSCSPISGHRSVSWYQQTPGQGLQFLFEYFSETQRNKGNFPGRFSGRQFSNSRSEMNVSTLELGDSALYLCASSSIPGSTEAFFGQGTRLTVV.

V is TRBV28 and J is TRBJ2-3; 7 positions agree with TRBD1. CDR3 length: 14 amino acids. With 7 bases clipped from V and 2 bases from J, the junction kept 6 bases outside the gene matches. Germline V gene sequence: CDR1 MDHEN, CDR2 SYDVKM. The CDR3 DNA sequence: TGTGCCAGCAAAAGGGGGCTACTCACAGATACGCAGTATTTT. Its translation: CASKRGLLTDTQYF.

In DNA form, the CDR3 reads TGTGCCAGCAGCCCCAAGGTTGTTTTCTCCTGGGAGCAGTACTTC. It translates to CASSPKVVFSWEQYF. V is TRBV6-6 and J is TRBJ2-7; D gene ambiguous. The ends were cut back, 6 bases at V and 7 bases at J, with 22 bases in the middle. CDR1 is MNHNY, CDR2 SVGAGI, per germline (reference sequence). The CDR3 length is 15 residues.

V and J are TRBV10-1 and TRBJ2-2, with TRBD1 matching 7 bases. Germline CDR1 and CDR2: WNHNN and SYGVQD (reference sequence). CDR3 length equals 14 residues. V shed 8 bases and J 1 base; nucleotides not matched to a gene: 4. The CDR3 nucleotides are TGCGCCAGCGGCCGGGACAGGAACACCGGGGAGCTGTTTTTT. It translates to CASGRDRNTGELFF.

The rearrangement uses TRBV7-9 and TRBJ2-2; D uncertain. Germline CDR1 is SEHNR and CDR2 is FQNEAQ (reference sequence). This CDR3 is 15 amino acids long. Between the trimmed V and J ends, which lost 4 bases and 8 bases, there was a span of 17 bases. CDR3 nucleotides: TGTGCCAGCAGCTCACCTTCGGGTGAGGCTGGGGAGCTGTTTTTT. It yields the protein CASSSPSGEAGELFF.

The chain combines TRBV7-8 with TRBJ2-2; TRBD2 agrees at 7 bases. V shed 6 bases, J shed 6 bases, and the junction held 19 bases outside the gene matches. Germline assignment: CDR1 SGHVS and CDR2 FQNEAQ. The CDR3 has 18 amino acids. CDR3 region: CASSFGGLAGTGAGELFF. In DNA, the CDR3 is TGTGCCAGCAGTTTCGGGGGATTAGCGGGCACTGGGGCCGGGGAGCTGTTTTTT.

The rearrangement links TRBV30 to TRBJ2-1, with 16 bases that match TRBD2. CDR3 length equals 15 residues. The germline V gene encodes CDR1 GTSNPN and CDR2 SVGIG (reference sequence). Trimming cost V 4 bases and J 10 bases; bases outside gene matches: 7. CDR3: CAWTGLAGGSGEQFF. In DNA, the CDR3 is TGTGCCTGGACGGGACTAGCGGGAGGGAGTGGGGAGCAGTTCTTC.

The chain's CDR3 is CASGALAGSEQFF. CDR3 DNA: TGTGCTAGTGGTGCTCTTGCGGGAAGTGAGCAGTTCTTC. V gene TRBV12-5 combines with J gene TRBJ2-1; a weak D match, TRBD2 (6 bases). The germline CDR1 and CDR2 sequences are LGHNT and FRNRAP. V was cut by 5 bases and J by 9 bases, with 14 bases left in between. The CDR3 covers 13 residues.

V and J are TRBV5-1 and TRBJ2-1, with D unresolved. Germline V gene lookup returns CDR1 SGHRS and CDR2 YFSETQ. CDR3 length equals 16 residues. Trimming removed 1 base from V and 0 bases from J, with 11 bases in between. CDR3 DNA sequence: TGCGCCAGCAGCTTGTACGTGGAAAGCTCCTACAATGAGCAGTTCTTC. Translation gives CASSLYVESSYNEQFF.

The chain joins TRBV14 to TRBJ2-1; TRBD2 matches 7 bases. From germline, CDR1 is SGHDN and CDR2 FVKESK. V dropped 3 bases and J dropped 7; count of bases not matched to a gene: 6. This CDR3 contains 14 residues. The DNA of the CDR3 is TGTGCCAGCAGCCAGTCTAGCGGCTTAAATGAGCAGTTCTTC. It codes for CASSQSSGLNEQFF.

The chain couples TRBV10-3 to TRBJ1-5, with 8 bases that match TRBD1. The CDR3 consists of 17 residues. From germline, CDR1 is ENHRY and CDR2 SYGVKD. Trimming took 2 bases from V and 2 from J; bases not matched to a gene: 8. DNA of the CDR3: TGTGCCATCAGTGAGGGCGGGCCGACAGGGGGCAATCAGCCCCAGCATTTT. This codes for CAISEGGPTGGNQPQHF.

The gene calls are TRBV6-1 and TRBJ2-2; no reliable D call. The CDR3 spans 13 residues. CDR1 and CDR2 (germline): MNHNS, SASEGT. Trimming removed 10 bases at V and 5 bases at J, with 14 bases between. CDR3 nucleotide sequence: TGTGCCACCCCTATGCCCGGGACCGGGGAGCTGTTTTTT. It encodes CATPMPGTGELFF.

This CDR3 reads CASSLYRTGGRRETQYF. Written as DNA, the CDR3 is TGTGCCAGCAGCCTATACAGGACGGGAGGACGACGAGAGACCCAGTACTTC. J is TRBJ2-5 and V is TRBV7-9; 7 bases line up with TRBD2. V was pared by 5 bases and J by 4 bases, with 16 bases of the junction left unmatched. Germline-derived CDR1 and CDR2 are SEHNR and FQNEAQ (reference sequence). The CDR3 has 17 amino acids.

The chain combines TRBV5-1 with TRBJ2-3; D possibly corresponds to TRBD2 (6 bases). Germline V gene sequence: CDR1 SGHRS, CDR2 YFSETQ. V was clipped by 0 bases and J by 2 bases, with 13 bases between them. The CDR3 contains 16 residues. The CDR3 nucleotides are TGCGCCAGCAGCTTGGCCGGCGGGATACTCACAGATACGCAGTATTTT. This encodes CASSLAGGILTDTQYF.

This clone turned up a few times. One junction end does not reproduce the germline sequence, and a read error may be involved. The V gene is TRBV7-7, the J gene TRBJ2-5; TRBD2 is a possible D gene (7 bases). Looked up from germline, CDR1 is SSHAT and CDR2 is FNYEAQ (reference sequence). CDR3 length: 14 residues. Here the CDR3 reads CASSLGGGGETQYF. Written as DNA, the CDR3 is TGTGCTAGCAGCTTAGGCGGGGGCGGAGAGACCCAGTACTTC.

Concerning this clone: This sample includes further DNA sequences coding for the same CDR3. The chain recombines TRBV30 with TRBJ2-7, with 8 positions matching TRBD2. J was trimmed by 1 base and V by 1 base; bases with no gene match: 0. Germline loops: CDR1 GTSNPN, CDR2 SVGIG (reference sequence). The CDR3 has 13 amino acids. CDR3 coding DNA: TGTGCCTGGAGTGCGGGAGGGTCCTACGAGCAGTACTTC. Its protein is CAWSAGGSYEQYF.

This clone was seen a handful of times. The chain couples TRBV4-2 to TRBJ1-5; TRBD1 matches at 9 bases. V dropped 4 bases and J dropped 3; count of bases not matched to a gene: 4. Germline V gene sequence: CDR1 LGHNA, CDR2 YNFKEQ. The CDR3 is 15 amino acids. In DNA, the CDR3 is TGTGCCAGCAGCCTCCGGGACAGGGACAATCAGCCCCAGCATTTT. It yields the protein CASSLRDRDNQPQHF.

The chain recombines TRBV10-3 with TRBJ1-5; 12 bases fit TRBD1. The V segment lost 3 bases and the J segment 7 bases; nucleotides outside the gene matches: 7. The germline CDR1 and CDR2 sequences are ENHRY and SYGVKD. The CDR3 has 16 amino acids. CDR3 coding DNA: TGTGCCATCAGTGACCAGGGACAGGGGGCCGGACAGCCCCAGCATTTT. Translating gives CAISDQGQGAGQPQHF.

The genes are TRBV18 and TRBJ1-6; D ambiguous. The CDR3 sequence is 13 residues long. CDR1 is KGHSH and CDR2 is LQKENI in the germline V gene. Trimming took off 6 bases at V and 7 bases at J, with 10 bases between the two ends. In DNA form, the CDR3 reads TGTGCCAGCTCCCAGGACGGGAATTCACCCCTCCACTTT. Its translation: CASSQDGNSPLHF.